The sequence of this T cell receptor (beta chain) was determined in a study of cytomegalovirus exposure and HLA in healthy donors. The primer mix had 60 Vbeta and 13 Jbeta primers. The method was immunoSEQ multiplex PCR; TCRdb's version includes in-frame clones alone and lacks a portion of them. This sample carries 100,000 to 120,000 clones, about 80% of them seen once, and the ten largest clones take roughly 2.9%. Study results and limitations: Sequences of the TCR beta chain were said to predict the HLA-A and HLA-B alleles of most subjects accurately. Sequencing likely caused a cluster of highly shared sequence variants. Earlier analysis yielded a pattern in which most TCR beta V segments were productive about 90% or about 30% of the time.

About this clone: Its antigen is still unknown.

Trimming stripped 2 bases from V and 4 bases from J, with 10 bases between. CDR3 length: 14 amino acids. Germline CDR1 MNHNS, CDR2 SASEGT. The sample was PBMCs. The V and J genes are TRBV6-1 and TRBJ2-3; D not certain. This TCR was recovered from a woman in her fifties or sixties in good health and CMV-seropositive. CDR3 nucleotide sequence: TGTGCCAGCAGTGAACTGGAGAGTTCAGATACGCAGTATTTT. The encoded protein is CASSELESSDTQYF.